A single T cell receptor beta chain is shown here with its context. This table comes from immunoSEQ multiplex PCR, and its TCRdb copy is limited to in-frame clones, with some not included. In the table there are around 300,000 clones, roughly 91% of which are singletons. Participants had their cohort set by participant-reported clinical history. Two negative PCRs, clearance, or symptom resolution had been documented for recovered Cohort 3 donors. CDR3 length: 16 amino acids. The germline gives CDR1 MNHNS, CDR2 SASEGT. After removal of 4 bases from V and 3 bases from J, the junction contained 11 bases not matched to a gene. This entry comes from a study of blood T cell repertoires in COVID-19. Study context: Sites across the United States, Italy and Spain contributed samples from acute and convalescent COVID-19. In each case, the material was cDNA or gDNA derived from T cells, B-cell-depleted T cells, or PBMCs.

The sample taken for sequencing was PBMCs or T cells enriched from blood (not recorded which). This clonotype was sampled from a woman aged 55-69 years who had recovered from COVID-19. The chain carries TRBV6-1 and TRBJ2-7; TRBD1 agrees at 8 bases. The CDR3 region is CASSVSQGQGGYEQYF. In nucleotides, the CDR3 is TGTGCCAGCAGTGTGAGCCAAGGACAGGGAGGCTACGAGCAGTACTTC.